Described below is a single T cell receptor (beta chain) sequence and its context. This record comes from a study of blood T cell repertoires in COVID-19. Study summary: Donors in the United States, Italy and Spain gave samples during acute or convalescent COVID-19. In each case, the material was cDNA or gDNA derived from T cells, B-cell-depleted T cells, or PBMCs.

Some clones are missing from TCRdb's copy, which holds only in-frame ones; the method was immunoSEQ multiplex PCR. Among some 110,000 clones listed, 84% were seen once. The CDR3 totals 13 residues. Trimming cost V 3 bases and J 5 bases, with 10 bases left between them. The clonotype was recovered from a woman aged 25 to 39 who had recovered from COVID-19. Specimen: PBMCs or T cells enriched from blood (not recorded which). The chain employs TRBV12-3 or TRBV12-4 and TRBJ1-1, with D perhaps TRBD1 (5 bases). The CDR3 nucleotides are TGTGCCAGCAGTTTTCAGGGTAAAACTGAAGCTTTCTTT. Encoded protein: CASSFQGKTEAFF.